The 4 T cell receptor beta chains below all came from one sample that was sequenced in a study of blood T cell repertoires in COVID-19. Measured with immunoSEQ multiplex PCR; TCRdb has only the in-frame clones, and not every one. This sample has 180,000 or so clones; approximately 85% occur once, and the top ten carry around 3.3%. The source material was peripheral blood. These receptors were collected from a man aged 60 to 75 with acute or convalescent COVID-19.

J is TRBJ2-1 and V is TRBV28; D possibly corresponds to TRBD2 (6 bases). Trimming cost V 6 bases and J 6 bases, with 21 bases left between them. In germline, CDR1 is MDHEN, CDR2 SYDVKM. The CDR3 runs to 16 residues. The CDR3 is CASRTGSGSGSNEQFF. The CDR3 region has the DNA TGTGCCAGCAGGACGGGGTCCGGGAGTGGAAGCAATGAGCAGTTCTTC.

V usage is TRBV28 and J usage is TRBJ2-1; 7 nucleotides line up with TRBD2. CDR3 length: 18 amino acids. From germline, CDR1 is MDHEN and CDR2 SYDVKM. Losses at the gene ends were 2 bases for V and 8 bases for J; bases not matched to a gene: 18. The CDR3 here is CASSLRALAGREVDEQFF. CDR3 nucleotides: TGTGCCAGCAGTTTACGAGCCTTAGCGGGCAGAGAGGTTGATGAGCAGTTCTTC. The variable domain in full, with the rest retrieved from reference TRBV28 and TRBJ2-1, is DVKVTQSSRYLVKRTGEKVFLECVQDMDHENMFWYRQDPGLGLRLIYFSYDVKMKEKGDIPEGYSVSREKKERFSLILESASTNQTSMYLCASSLRALAGREVDEQFFGPGTRLTVL.

The gene calls are TRBV18 and TRBJ1-1; the D is unclear. Between the trimmed V and J ends, which lost 2 bases and 0 bases, there was a span of 10 bases. CDR1 KGHSH and CDR2 LQKENI come from the germline V gene. The CDR3 runs to 15 residues. This chain's CDR3 is CASSPVEGLNTEAFF. DNA for the CDR3: TGTGCCAGCTCACCAGTGGAGGGATTGAACACTGAAGCTTTCTTT.

The chain has TRBV27 and TRBJ1-4; TRBD1 is a possible D gene (6 bases). Germline V lookup: CDR1 MNHEY, CDR2 SMNVEV (reference sequence). There are 15 residues in the CDR3. V gave up 3 bases and J gave up 6 bases, with 14 bases separating them. This CDR3 is CASSFRTEGDEKLFF. In nucleotides, the CDR3 is TGTGCCAGCAGTTTCAGGACAGAGGGTGATGAAAAACTGTTTTTT.